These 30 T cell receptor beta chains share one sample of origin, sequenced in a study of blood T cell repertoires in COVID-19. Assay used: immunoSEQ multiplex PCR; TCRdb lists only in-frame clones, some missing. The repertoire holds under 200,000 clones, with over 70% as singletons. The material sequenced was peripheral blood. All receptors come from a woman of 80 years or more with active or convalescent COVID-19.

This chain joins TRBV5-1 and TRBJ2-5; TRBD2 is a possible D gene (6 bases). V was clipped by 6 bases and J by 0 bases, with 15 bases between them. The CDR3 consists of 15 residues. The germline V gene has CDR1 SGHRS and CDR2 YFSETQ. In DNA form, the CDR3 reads TGCGCCAGCACCCTGTATGCGGGGTACCAAGAGACCCAGTACTTC. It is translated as CASTLYAGYQETQYF. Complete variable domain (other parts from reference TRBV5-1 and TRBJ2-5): KAGVTQTPRYLIKTRGQQVTLSCSPISGHRSVSWYQQTPGQGLQFLFEYFSETQRNKGNFPGRFSGRQFSNSRSEMNVSTLELGDSALYLCASTLYAGYQETQYFGPGTRLLVL.

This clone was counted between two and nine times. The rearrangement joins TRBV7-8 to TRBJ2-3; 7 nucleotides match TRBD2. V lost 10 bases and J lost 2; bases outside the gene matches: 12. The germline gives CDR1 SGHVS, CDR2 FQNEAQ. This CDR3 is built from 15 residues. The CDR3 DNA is TGTGCCACCCGGAGGTCGGGGGGAATCACAGATACGCAGTATTTT. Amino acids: CATRRSGGITDTQYF.

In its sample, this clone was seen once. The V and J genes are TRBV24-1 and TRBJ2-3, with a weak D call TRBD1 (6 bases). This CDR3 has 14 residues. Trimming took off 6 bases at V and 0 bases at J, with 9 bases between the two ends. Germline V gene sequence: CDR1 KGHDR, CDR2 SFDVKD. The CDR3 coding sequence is TGTGCCACCAGTCCAGGGGTTAGCACAGATACGCAGTATTTT. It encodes CATSPGVSTDTQYF.

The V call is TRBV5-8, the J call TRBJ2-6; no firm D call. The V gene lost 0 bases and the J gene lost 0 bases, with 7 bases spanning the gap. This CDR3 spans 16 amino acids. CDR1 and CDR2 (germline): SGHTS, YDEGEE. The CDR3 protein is CASSLVGSSGANVLTF. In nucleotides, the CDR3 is TGTGCCAGCAGCTTGGTGGGCAGCTCTGGGGCCAACGTCCTGACTTTC.

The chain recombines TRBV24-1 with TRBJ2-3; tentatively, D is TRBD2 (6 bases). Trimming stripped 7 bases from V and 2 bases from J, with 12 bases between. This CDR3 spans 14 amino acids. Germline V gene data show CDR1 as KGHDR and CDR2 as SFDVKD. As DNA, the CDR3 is TGTGCCACCAGCCCGGGACTCCACACAGATACGCAGTATTTT. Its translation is CATSPGLHTDTQYF.

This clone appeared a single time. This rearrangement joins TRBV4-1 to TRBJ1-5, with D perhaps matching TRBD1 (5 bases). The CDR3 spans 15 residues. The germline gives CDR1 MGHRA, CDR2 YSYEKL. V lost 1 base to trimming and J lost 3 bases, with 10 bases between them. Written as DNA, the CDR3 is TGCGCCAGCAGCCAAGGGGGACTGAACAATCAGCCCCAGCATTTT. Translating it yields CASSQGGLNNQPQHF.

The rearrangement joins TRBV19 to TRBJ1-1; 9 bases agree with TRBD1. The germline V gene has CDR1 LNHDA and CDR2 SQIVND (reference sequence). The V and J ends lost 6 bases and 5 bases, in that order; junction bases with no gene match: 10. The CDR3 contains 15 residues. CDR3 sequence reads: CASRASGTGYTEAFF. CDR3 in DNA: TGTGCCAGTAGGGCCTCCGGGACAGGGTATACTGAAGCTTTCTTT.

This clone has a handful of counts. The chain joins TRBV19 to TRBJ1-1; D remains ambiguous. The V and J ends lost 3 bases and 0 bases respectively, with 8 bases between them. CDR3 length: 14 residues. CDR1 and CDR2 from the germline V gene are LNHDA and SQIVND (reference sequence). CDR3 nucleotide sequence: TGTGCCAGTAGTATCCAGACTGTGAACACTGAAGCTTTCTTT. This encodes CASSIQTVNTEAFF.

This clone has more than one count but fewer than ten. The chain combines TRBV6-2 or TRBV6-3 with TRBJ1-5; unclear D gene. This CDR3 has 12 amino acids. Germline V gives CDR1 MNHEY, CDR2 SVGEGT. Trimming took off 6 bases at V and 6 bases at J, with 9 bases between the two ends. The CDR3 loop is CASSPRGQPQHF. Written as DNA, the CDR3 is TGTGCCAGCAGCCCACGGGGTCAGCCCCAGCATTTT.

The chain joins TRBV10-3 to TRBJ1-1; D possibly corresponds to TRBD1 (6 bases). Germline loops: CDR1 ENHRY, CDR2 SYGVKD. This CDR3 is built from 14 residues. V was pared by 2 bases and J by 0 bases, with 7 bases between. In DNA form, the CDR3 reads TGTGCCATCAGTGAGGGGACACTGAACACTGAAGCTTTCTTT. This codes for CAISEGTLNTEAFF.

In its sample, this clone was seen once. CDR3 protein: CASSQLGQTTNSPLHF. The CDR3 coding sequence is TGCGCCAGCAGCCAACTGGGACAGACAACTAATTCACCCCTCCACTTT. V usage is TRBV4-3 and J usage is TRBJ1-6; the match to TRBD1 covers 7 bases. CDR1 is LGHNA, CDR2 YSLEER, per germline. The CDR3 spans 16 residues. The V gene end was trimmed by 2 bases and the J gene end by 6 bases; junction bases not matched to a gene: 7.

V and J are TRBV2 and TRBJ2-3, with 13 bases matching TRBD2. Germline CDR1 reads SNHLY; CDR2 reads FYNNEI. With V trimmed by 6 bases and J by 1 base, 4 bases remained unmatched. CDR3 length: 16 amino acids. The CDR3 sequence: CASRETSGGGTDTQYF. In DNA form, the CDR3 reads TGTGCCAGCAGAGAAACTAGCGGGGGGGGCACAGATACGCAGTATTTT. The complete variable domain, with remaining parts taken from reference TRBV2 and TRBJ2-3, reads EPEVTQTPSHQVTQMGQEVILRCVPISNHLYFYWYRQILGQKVEFLVSFYNNEISEKSEIFDDQFSVERPDGSNFTLKIRSTKLEDSAMYFCASRETSGGGTDTQYFGPGTRLTVL.

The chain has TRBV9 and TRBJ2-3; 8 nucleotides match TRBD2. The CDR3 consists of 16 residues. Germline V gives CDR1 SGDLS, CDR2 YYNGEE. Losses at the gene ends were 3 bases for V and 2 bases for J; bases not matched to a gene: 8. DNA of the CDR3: TGTGCCAGCAGCGCTGGGCGGGGGGCGTCCACAGATACGCAGTATTTT. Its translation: CASSAGRGASTDTQYF.

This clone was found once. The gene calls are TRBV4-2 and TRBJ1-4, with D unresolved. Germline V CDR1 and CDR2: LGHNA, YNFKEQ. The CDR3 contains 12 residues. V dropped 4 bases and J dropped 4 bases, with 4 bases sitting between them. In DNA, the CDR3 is TGTGCCAGCAGCCCCGGTAATGAAAAACTGTTTTTT. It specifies CASSPGNEKLFF.

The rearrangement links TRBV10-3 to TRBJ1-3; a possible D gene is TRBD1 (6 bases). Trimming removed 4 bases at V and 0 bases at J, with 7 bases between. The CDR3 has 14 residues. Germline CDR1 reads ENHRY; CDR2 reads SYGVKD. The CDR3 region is CAISGTVSGNTIYF. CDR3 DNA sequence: TGTGCCATCAGTGGGACAGTCTCTGGAAACACCATATATTTT.

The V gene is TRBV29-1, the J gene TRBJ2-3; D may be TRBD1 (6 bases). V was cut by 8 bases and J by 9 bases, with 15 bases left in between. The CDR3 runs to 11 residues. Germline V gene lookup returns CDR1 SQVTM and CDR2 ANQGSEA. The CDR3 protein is CSTRTDRTQYF. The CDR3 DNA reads TGCAGCACACGGACAGACAGGACGCAGTATTTT.

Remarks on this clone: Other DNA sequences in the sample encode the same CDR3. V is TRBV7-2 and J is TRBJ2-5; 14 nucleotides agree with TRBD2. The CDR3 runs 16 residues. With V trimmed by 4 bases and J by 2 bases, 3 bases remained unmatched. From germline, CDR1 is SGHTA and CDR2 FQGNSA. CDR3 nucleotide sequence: TGTGCCAGCAGCTCAGGACTAGCGGGGGGTCAAGAGACCCAGTACTTC. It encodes CASSSGLAGGQETQYF.

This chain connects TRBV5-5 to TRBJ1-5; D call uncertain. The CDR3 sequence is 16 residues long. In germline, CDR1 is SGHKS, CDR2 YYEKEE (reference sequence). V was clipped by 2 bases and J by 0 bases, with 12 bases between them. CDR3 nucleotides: TGTGCCAGCAGCTTTAGTCGGGGTGATAGCAATCAGCCCCAGCATTTT. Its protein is CASSFSRGDSNQPQHF.

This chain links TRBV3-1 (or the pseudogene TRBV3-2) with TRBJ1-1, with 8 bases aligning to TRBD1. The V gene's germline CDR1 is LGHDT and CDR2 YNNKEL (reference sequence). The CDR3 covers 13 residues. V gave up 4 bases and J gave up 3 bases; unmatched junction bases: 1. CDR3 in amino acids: CASSPTGDTEAFF. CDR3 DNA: TGTGCCAGCAGCCCGACAGGGGACACTGAAGCTTTCTTT.

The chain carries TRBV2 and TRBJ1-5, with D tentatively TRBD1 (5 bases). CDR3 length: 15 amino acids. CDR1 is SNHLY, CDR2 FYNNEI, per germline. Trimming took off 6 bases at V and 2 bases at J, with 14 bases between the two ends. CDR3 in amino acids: CASSWDSGGNQPQHF. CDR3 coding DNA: TGTGCCAGCAGCTGGGACTCGGGTGGCAATCAGCCCCAGCATTTT.

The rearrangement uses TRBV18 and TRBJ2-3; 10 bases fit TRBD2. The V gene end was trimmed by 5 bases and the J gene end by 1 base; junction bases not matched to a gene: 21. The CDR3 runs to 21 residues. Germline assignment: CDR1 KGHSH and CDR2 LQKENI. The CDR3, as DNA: TGTGCCAGCTCAGGGAGCCCCGTAGCGGGGGGCTTCTCTTGGGGCACAGATACGCAGTATTTT. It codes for CASSGSPVAGGFSWGTDTQYF.

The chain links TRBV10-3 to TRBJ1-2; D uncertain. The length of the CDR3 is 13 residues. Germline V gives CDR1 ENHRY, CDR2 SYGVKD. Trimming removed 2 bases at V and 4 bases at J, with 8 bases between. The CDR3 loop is CAISEGQIYGYTF. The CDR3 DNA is TGTGCCATCAGTGAGGGCCAAATCTATGGCTACACCTTC.

The CDR3 here is CASSYIGGGAGGYTF. CDR3 bases: TGTGCCAGCAGTTACATTGGAGGGGGCGCCGGCGGCTACACCTTC. This chain connects TRBV6-5 to TRBJ1-2, with 7 bases lining up with TRBD1. Germline CDR1 MNHEY, CDR2 SVGAGI. The CDR3 is 15 amino acids. V dropped 2 bases and J dropped 8; count of bases not matched to a gene: 11.

The CDR3: CASSVDSTATEAFF. In DNA, the CDR3 is TGTGCCAGCAGCGTAGACAGCACGGCCACTGAAGCTTTCTTT. The chain recombines TRBV9 with TRBJ1-1, with D unresolved. The CDR3 runs 14 residues. The germline V and J ends were trimmed by 0 bases and 4 bases, with 10 bases remaining between them. In germline, CDR1 is SGDLS, CDR2 YYNGEE.

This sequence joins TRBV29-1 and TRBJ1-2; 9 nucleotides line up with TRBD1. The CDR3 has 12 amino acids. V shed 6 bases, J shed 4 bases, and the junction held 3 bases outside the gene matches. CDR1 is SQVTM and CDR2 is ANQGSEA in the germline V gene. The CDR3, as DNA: TGCAGCGTAGACAGGGGGGCCTATGGCTACACCTTC. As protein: CSVDRGAYGYTF.

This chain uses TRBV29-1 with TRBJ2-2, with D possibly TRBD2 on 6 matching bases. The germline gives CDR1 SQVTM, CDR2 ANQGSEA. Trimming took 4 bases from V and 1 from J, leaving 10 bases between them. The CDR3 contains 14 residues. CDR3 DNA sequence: TGCAGCGTTGGACTAGAAAAGAACACCGGGGAGCTGTTTTTT. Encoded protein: CSVGLEKNTGELFF.

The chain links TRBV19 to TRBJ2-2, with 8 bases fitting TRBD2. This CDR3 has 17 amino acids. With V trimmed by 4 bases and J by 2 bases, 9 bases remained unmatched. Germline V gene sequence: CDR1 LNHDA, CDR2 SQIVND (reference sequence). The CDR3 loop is CASSTPFGGANTGELFF. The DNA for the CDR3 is TGTGCCAGTAGTACTCCTTTCGGGGGGGCTAACACCGGGGAGCTGTTTTTT.

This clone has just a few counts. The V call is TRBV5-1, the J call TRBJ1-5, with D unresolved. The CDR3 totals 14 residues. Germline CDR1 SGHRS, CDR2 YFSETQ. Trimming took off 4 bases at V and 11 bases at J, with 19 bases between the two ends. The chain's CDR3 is CASSPGEDYSSQHF. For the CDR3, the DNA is TGCGCCAGCAGCCCCGGGGAAGACTACAGTTCCCAGCATTTT. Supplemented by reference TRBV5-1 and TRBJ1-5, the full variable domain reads KAGVTQTPRYLIKTRGQQVTLSCSPISGHRSVSWYQQTPGQGLQFLFEYFSETQRNKGNFPGRFSGRQFSNSRSEMNVSTLELGDSALYLCASSPGEDYSSQHFGDGTRLSIL.

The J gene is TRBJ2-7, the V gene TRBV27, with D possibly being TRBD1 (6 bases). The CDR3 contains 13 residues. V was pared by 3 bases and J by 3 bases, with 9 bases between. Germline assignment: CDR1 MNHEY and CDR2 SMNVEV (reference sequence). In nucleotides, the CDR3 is TGTGCCAGCAGTTTTGGGACATACTACGAGCAGTACTTC. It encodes CASSFGTYYEQYF.

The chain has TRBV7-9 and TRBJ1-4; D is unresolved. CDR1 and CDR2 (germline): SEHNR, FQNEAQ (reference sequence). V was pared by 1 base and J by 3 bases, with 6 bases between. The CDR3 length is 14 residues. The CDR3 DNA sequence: TGTGCCAGCAGCTTAGACGCGGCTAATGAAAAACTGTTTTTT. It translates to CASSLDAANEKLFF.